This TCR beta chain was found in a study of CD8 T cells in ankylosing spondylitis. This clonotype was counted between two and nine times. Germline V gene lookup returns CDR1 MGHRA and CDR2 YSYEKL. V was clipped by 3 bases and J by 1 base; unmatched bases: 8. CDR3 length: 18 residues. TCRdb ran MiXCR on the 5' RACE reads and lists one entry per CDR3 protein. The sample has about 400,000 distinct CDR3 sequences, approximately 20% seen once; the top ten hold around 13%. The sequence was collected from a male donor with ankylosing spondylitis or in good health (not recorded which). Sequencing was carried out using blood, either unsorted or a sorted T cell fraction (not recorded which). J is TRBJ2-3 and V is TRBV4-1; 12 nucleotides align to TRBD2. The CDR3 nucleotides are TGCGCCAGCAGCCATATGCTAGCGGGGGGGCCGGGCACAGATACGCAGTATTTT. Its translation is CASSHMLAGGPGTDTQYF.